This T cell receptor (beta chain) originates from a study of shared clonotypes between healthy human individuals. Study-wide points: The researchers took only blood, and tissue repertoires probably look different. Naive subsets typically showed greater estimated richness than memory subsets.

Note on this clone: The target antigen is unknown.

Execution of the assay was at deep level. The authors loaded around 190 ng DNA, roughly 27,000 T cell genomes, into sorted-subset replicate PCRs. Profiling relied on immunoSEQ multiplex PCR, and the TCRdb table lists in-frame clones only, not all of them. This table has fewer than 1 million clones, 96% appearing once. Germline V gene data show CDR1 as MNHEY and CDR2 as SVGAGI. This CDR3 contains 12 residues. Between the trimmed V and J ends, which lost 10 bases and 4 bases, there was a span of 14 bases. Naive CD8 cells lacked CD45RO and underwent positive selection for CCR7, leaving out terminally differentiated effector memory CD45RA+ cells.

The clonotype was recovered from a man aged 25-45 years in good health. What was sequenced was naive CD8+ T cells sorted from blood. J is TRBJ2-7 and V is TRBV6-5; perhaps TRBD2 as D (6 bases). CDR3 nucleotide sequence: TGTGCCACTTCTAGCGACTCTTACGAGCAGTACTTC. Its protein is CATSSDSYEQYF.